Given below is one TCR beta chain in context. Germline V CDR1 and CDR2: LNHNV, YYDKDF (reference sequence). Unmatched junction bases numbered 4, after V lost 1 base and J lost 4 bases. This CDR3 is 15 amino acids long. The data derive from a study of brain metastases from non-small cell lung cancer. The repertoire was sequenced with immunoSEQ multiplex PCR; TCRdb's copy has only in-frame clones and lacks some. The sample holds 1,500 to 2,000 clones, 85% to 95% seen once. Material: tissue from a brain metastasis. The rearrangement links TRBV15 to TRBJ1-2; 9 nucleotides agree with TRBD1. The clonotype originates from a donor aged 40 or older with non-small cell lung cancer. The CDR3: CATSRARGQGYGYTF. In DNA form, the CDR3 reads TGTGCCACCAGCAGAGCCCGGGGACAGGGCTATGGCTACACCTTC. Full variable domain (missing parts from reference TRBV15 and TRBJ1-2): DAMVIQNPRYQVTQFGKPVTLSCSQTLNHNVMYWYQQKSSQAPKLLFHYYDKDFNNEADTPDNFQSRRPNTSFCFLDIRSPGLGDTAMYLCATSRARGQGYGYTFGSGTRLTVV.